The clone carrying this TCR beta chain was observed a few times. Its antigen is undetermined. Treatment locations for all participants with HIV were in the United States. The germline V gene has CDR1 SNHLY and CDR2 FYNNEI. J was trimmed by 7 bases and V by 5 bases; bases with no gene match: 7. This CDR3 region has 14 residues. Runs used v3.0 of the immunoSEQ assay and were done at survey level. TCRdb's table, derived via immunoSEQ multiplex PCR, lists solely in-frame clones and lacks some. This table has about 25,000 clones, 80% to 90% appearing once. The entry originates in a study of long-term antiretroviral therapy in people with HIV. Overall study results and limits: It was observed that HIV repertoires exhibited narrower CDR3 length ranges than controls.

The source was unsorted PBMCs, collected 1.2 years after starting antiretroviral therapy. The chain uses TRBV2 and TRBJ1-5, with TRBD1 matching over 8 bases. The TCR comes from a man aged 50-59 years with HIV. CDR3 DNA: TGTGCCAGCAGTCCGCAGGGGGCAAGGCAGCCCCAGCATTTT. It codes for CASSPQGARQPQHF.